One and the same sample provided the 9 T cell receptor beta chains below, sequenced in a study of T cells in women clearing cervical HPV infection. This table comes from immunoSEQ multiplex PCR, and its TCRdb copy is limited to in-frame clones, with some not included. This repertoire includes roughly 22,000 clones. The sequencing input was blood buffy coat. The source of these receptors is a woman between 18 and 69 years old with a cervical HPV16 infection that either progressed to CIN3+ or cleared (not recorded which).

As to this clone: The sequenced fragment ends 3 residues before the CDR3 boundary, so the rest is inferred from the germline J gene. The J gene is TRBJ1-5, the V gene TRBV4-2; TRBD1 matches 9 bases. The CDR3 has 16 residues. Germline V gene lookup returns CDR1 LGHNA and CDR2 YNFKEQ. V gave up 1 base and J gave up 0 bases; unmatched junction bases: 1. CDR3 DNA (partial): TGTGCCAGCAGCCAAGCGACAGGGGGTAGCAATCAGCCC. Translated: CASSQATGGSNQP. The whole CDR3 is CASSQATGGSNQPQHF.

A word on this clone: The sequence runs out 3 residues before the end of the CDR3; the remainder is reconstructed from the germline J gene. This chain connects TRBV29-1 to TRBJ1-2, with a tentative D call TRBD1 (5 bases). V lost 5 bases, J lost 2 bases, and 12 bases lay in between. Germline V gene data show CDR1 as SQVTM and CDR2 as ANQGSEA. This CDR3 region has 13 residues. CDR3 in amino acids: CSVYQDTNYGYTF. The sequenced CDR3 bases are TGCAGCGTTTATCAGGACACAAACTATGGC.

Details on this clone: The DNA ends 3 residues before the CDR3 does, and the rest of the CDR3 is filled in from the germline J gene. This chain connects TRBV20-1 to TRBJ2-7; D is uncertain. Trimming cost V 5 bases and J 0 bases, with 8 bases left between them. The CDR3 sequence is 12 residues long. CDR1 and CDR2 (germline): DFQATT, SNEGSKA (reference sequence). The CDR3 loop reads CSALVPSYEQYF. The covered CDR3 bases are TGCAGTGCTTTAGTCCCCTCCTACGAG.

Concerning this clone: The DNA ends 3 residues before the CDR3 does, and the rest of the CDR3 is filled in from the germline J gene. The chain carries TRBV19 and TRBJ1-2, with D unresolved. The CDR3 spans 16 residues. Germline V gene lookup returns CDR1 LNHDA and CDR2 SQIVND (reference sequence). The CDR3 here is CASSIAWSAGYYDYTF. The part of the CDR3 DNA that was read is TGTGCCAGTAGTATAGCATGGTCAGCGGGATACTACGAC.

Turning to this clone: From the germline J gene comes the end of the CDR3, since the read stops 3 residues before it. This chain uses TRBV30 with TRBJ2-5; 9 nucleotides line up with TRBD2. The germline V gene encodes CDR1 GTSNPN and CDR2 SVGIG (reference sequence). With 0 bases clipped from V and 4 bases from J, the junction kept 6 bases outside the gene matches. The CDR3 runs 15 residues. CDR3 bases read: TGTGCCTGGAGTGTTGGTAGCGGGAGCCCAGAGACC. Translated: CAWSVGSGSPET. The full CDR3 protein is CAWSVGSGSPETQYF.

Notes on this clone: The CDR3 is cut off 3 residues early in the read; its end comes from the germline J gene. V and J are TRBV20-1 and TRBJ1-1; 8 bases line up with TRBD1. Unmatched junction bases numbered 9, after V lost 2 bases and J lost 7 bases. From germline, CDR1 is DFQATT and CDR2 SNEGSKA (reference sequence). The CDR3 totals 14 residues. The CDR3 loop reads CSARFRDRFGEAFF. The sequenced CDR3 bases are TGCAGTGCTAGATTCCGGGACAGGTTCGGTGAA.

In regard to this clone: The read gets to within 3 residues of the CDR3 end, and the germline J gene fills in the rest. The chain employs TRBV7-8 and TRBJ2-3; 7 nucleotides line up with TRBD2. After removal of 5 bases from V and 0 bases from J, the junction contained 14 bases not matched to a gene. CDR3 length: 18 residues. From germline, CDR1 is SGHVS and CDR2 FQNEAQ. The sequenced part of the CDR3 DNA is TGTGCCAGCAGCCCCGGGACTACAATCCTATCTAGCACAGATACG. This codes for CASSPGTTILSSTDT. The entire CDR3 protein is CASSPGTTILSSTDTQYF.

About this clone: Coverage ceases 3 residues before the CDR3 finishes, and the germline J gene fills in the end. The chain is built from TRBV20-1 and TRBJ2-5; tentatively, D is TRBD1 (5 bases). The V gene lost 1 base and the J gene lost 4 bases, with 16 bases spanning the gap. There are 15 residues in the CDR3. The germline gives CDR1 DFQATT, CDR2 SNEGSKA (reference sequence). CDR3 region: CSARGGVDRVETQYF. Incomplete CDR3 DNA: TGCAGTGCTAGAGGGGGTGTTGACAGAGTAGAGACC.

A note on this clone: The missing CDR3 end, 3 residues past where the read stops, is filled in from the germline J gene. This sequence joins TRBV19 and TRBJ2-7; the match to TRBD1 covers 9 bases. Germline trimming cut 4 bases from V and 5 bases from J; bases unmatched to any gene: 9. Germline CDR1 and CDR2: LNHDA and SQIVND (reference sequence). The CDR3 extends over 15 amino acids. The sequenced part of the CDR3 DNA is TGTGCCAGTAGTACCAACCGGGACAGGGTCCACGAG. Protein product: CASSTNRDRVHE. The full CDR3 protein is CASSTNRDRVHEQYF.